This record covers a single T cell receptor beta chain. Assay used: immunoSEQ multiplex PCR; TCRdb lists only in-frame clones, some missing. The table lists about 180,000 clones, around nine tenths of them singletons. This record comes from a study of T cell responses to AZD1222 COVID-19 vaccine. Turning to the study itself: Pooling was applied to second doses at about 4 or about 12 weeks.

CDR1 and CDR2 from the germline V gene are SGHNT and YYREEE (reference sequence). The CDR3 totals 15 residues. V was pared by 1 base and J by 4 bases, with 11 bases between. The material sequenced was peripheral blood, taken on day 0 of AZD1222 vaccination. The J gene is TRBJ2-2, the V gene TRBV5-4; tentative D call: TRBD1 (5 bases). This TCR was recovered from an adult in good health. CDR3 residues: CASSLQGISTGELFF. The CDR3 DNA sequence: TGTGCCAGCAGCTTGCAGGGCATCAGCACCGGGGAGCTGTTTTTT.